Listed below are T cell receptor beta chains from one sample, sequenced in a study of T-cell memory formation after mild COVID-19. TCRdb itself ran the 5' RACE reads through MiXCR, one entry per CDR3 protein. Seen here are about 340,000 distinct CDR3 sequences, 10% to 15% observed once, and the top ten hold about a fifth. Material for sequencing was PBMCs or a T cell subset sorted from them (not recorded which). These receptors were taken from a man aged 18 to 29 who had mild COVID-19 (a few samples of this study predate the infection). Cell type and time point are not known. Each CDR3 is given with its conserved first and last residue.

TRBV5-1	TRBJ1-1	CASSWGDRNTEAFF
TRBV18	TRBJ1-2	CASSPRERDGYTF
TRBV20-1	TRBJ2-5	CSARGDLETQYF
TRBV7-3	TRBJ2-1	CASSLIGRGGRNEQFF
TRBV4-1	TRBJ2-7	CASSLTRQETYEQYF
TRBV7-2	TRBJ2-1	CASKRQGTYNEQFF
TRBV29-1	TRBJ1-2	CSVQTGYSNYGYTF
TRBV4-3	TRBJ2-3	CASSQEALGGGTDTQYF
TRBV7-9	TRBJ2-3	CASSPIPPDTQYF
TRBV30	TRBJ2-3	CACRTGTDTQYF
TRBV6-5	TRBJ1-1	CASSQPRVGGTEAFF
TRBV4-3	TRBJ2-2	CASSQMTGGAGELFF
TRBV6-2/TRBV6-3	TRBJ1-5	CASSYGRNQPQHF
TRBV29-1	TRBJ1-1	CSLSGRLNTEAFF
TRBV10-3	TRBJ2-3	CAISFSGGSPDTQYF
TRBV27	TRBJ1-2	CASRGTGGNGYTF
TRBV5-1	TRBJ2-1	CASSSGGGAHNEQFF
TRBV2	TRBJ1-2	CASSGGDTDGYTF
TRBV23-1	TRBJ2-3	CASSFQRANSTDTQYF
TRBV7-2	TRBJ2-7	CASSLGGLLSYEQYF
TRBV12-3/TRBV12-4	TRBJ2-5	CASSHRPRDQETQYF
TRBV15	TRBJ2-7	CATSRKSGASSYEQYF
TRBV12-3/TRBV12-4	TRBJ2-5	CASSETQRGTQYF
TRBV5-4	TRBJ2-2	CASSLGGSGYGELFF